This entry concerns a single T cell receptor beta chain. Positive CCR7 selection of CD45RO-negative cells yielded the naive CD8 cells, and terminally differentiated effector memory CD45RA+ cells were excluded. The CDR3 has 16 residues. Unmatched junction bases numbered 10, after V lost 2 bases and J lost 6 bases. Germline CDR1 and CDR2: SGDLS and YYNGEE. Assay: immunoSEQ multiplex PCR; the TCRdb copy retains only in-frame clones and omits some. Here the sample spans about 2.2 million clones, roughly 91% being singletons. This sample was included in a study of shared clonotypes between healthy human individuals.

The source of this sequence is a man between 18 and 29 years old in good health. Some clones in this sample may be carry-over from other donors' samples. The sequenced sample was naive CD8+ T cells from PBMCs. The chain employs TRBV9 and TRBJ2-1; 8 bases agree with TRBD1. CDR3 in amino acids: CASSVTDRVQTNEQFF. CDR3 nucleotides: TGTGCCAGCAGCGTCACGGACAGGGTTCAGACCAATGAGCAGTTCTTC.